The present T cell receptor beta chain was sequenced within a study of blood T cell repertoires in COVID-19. The wider study: Both acute and convalescent COVID-19 samples were obtained from the United States, Italy and Spain.

Libraries were prepared by immunoSEQ multiplex PCR; TCRdb keeps only in-frame clonotypes and omits some of them. The table shows about 100,000 clones, with approximately 89% occurring only once. The ends were cut back, 4 bases at V and 3 bases at J, with 9 bases in the middle. CDR3 length: 13 amino acids. This TCR was sampled from a woman aged 25 to 39 with acute or convalescent COVID-19. What was sequenced was peripheral blood. The chain employs TRBV12-3 or TRBV12-4 and TRBJ1-1, with D hard to call. The CDR3 DNA follows: TGTGCCAGCAGTTGGGGTAGCGACACTGAAGCTTTCTTT. Translating it yields CASSWGSDTEAFF.